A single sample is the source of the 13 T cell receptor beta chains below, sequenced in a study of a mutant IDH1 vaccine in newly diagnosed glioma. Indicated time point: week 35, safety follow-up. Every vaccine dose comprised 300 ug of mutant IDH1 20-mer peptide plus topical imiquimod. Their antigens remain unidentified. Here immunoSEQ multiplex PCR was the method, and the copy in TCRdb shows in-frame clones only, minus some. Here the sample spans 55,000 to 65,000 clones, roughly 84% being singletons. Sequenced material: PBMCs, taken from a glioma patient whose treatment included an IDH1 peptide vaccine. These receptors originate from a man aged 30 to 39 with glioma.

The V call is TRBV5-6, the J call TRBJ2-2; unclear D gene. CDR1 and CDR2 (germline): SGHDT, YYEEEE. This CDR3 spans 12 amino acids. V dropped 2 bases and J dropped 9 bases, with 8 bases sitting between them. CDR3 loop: CASSFSRRELFF. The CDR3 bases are TGTGCCAGCAGCTTTTCGCGCAGGGAGCTGTTTTTT. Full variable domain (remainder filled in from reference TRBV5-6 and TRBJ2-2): DAGVTQSPTHLIKTRGQQVTLRCSPKSGHDTVSWYQQALGQGPQFIFQYYEEEERQRGNFPDRFSGHQFPNYSSELNVNALLLGDSALYLCASSFSRRELFFGEGSRLTVL.

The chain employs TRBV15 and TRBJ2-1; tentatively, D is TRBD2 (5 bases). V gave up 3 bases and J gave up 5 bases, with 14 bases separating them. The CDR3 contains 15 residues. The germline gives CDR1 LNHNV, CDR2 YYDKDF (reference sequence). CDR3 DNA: TGTGCCACCAGCAGTAGAGCCGGGGTCAACAATGAGCAGTTCTTC. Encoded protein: CATSSRAGVNNEQFF.

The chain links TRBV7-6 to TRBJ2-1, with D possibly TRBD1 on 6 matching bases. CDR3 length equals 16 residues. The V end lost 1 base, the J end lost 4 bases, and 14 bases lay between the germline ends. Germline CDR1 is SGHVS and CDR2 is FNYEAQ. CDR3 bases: TGTGCCAGCAGCTTAGGGGTAGGACAGCAATACAATGAGCAGTTCTTC. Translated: CASSLGVGQQYNEQFF.

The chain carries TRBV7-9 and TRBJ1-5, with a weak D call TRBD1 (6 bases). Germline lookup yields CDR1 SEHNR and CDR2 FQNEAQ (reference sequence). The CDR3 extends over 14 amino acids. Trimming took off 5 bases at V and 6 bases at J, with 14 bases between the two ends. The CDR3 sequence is CASSSTGSGQPQHF. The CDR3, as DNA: TGTGCCAGCAGCAGTACAGGGTCGGGTCAGCCCCAGCATTTT.

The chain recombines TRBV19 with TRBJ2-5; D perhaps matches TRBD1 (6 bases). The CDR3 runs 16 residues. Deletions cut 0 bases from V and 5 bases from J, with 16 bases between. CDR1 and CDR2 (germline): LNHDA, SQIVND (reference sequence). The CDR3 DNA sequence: TGTGCCAGTAGTATAGACCAACAGGGATTGGCGGAGACCCAGTACTTC. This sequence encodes CASSIDQQGLAETQYF.

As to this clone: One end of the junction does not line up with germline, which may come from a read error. Here the CDR3 DNA reads TGTGCCAGCAGCGTAGCCCGGGGACCGTCCCCTACTAATGAAAAACTGTTTTTT. Its translation: CASSVARGPSPTNEKLFF. The V call is TRBV7-9, the J call TRBJ1-4; tentative D call: TRBD1 (5 bases). Per germline, CDR1 SEHNR and CDR2 FQNEAQ (reference sequence). The CDR3 contains 18 residues.

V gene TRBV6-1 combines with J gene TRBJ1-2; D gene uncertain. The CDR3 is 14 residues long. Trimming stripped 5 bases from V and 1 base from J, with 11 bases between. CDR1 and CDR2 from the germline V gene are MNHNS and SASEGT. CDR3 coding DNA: TGTGCCAGCAGTCCCCCAGACTTTAACTATGGCTACACCTTC. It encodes CASSPPDFNYGYTF.

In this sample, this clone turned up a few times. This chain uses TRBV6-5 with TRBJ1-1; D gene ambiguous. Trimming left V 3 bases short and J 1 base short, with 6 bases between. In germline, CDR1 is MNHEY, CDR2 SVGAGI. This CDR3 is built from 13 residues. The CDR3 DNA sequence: TGTGCCAGCAGTTATTTGGCGAACACTGAAGCTTTCTTT. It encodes CASSYLANTEAFF.

As DNA, the CDR3 is TGTGCCAGCTCACCACGGGCCATGGGACAGGGGGCCGGGGTTGGCTACACCTTC. Protein: CASSPRAMGQGAGVGYTF. The rearrangement uses TRBV18 and TRBJ1-2; 12 positions agree with TRBD1. This CDR3 has 18 amino acids. V trimming: 1 base; J trimming: 7 bases; junction bases outside the gene matches: 13. Germline CDR1 is KGHSH and CDR2 is LQKENI.

CDR3 sequence reads: CASSLEGGRNNEQFF. For the CDR3, the DNA is TGCGCCAGCAGCTTGGAGGGGGGTAGGAACAATGAGCAGTTCTTC. The chain combines TRBV5-1 with TRBJ2-1, with D perhaps given as TRBD1 or TRBD2 (6 bases each). CDR3 size: 15 residues. Germline V CDR1 and CDR2: SGHRS, YFSETQ. V was trimmed by 0 bases and J by 5 bases, leaving 12 bases between them.

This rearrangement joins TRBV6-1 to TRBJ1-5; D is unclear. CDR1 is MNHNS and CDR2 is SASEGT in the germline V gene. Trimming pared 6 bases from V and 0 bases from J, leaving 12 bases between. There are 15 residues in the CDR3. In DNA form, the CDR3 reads TGTGCCAGCAGGACACAGCCTTATAGCAATCAGCCCCAGCATTTT. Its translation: CASRTQPYSNQPQHF.

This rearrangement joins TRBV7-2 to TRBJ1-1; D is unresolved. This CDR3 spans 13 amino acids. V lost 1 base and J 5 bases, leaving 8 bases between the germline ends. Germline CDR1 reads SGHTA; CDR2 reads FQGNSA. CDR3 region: CASSLVGRTEAFF. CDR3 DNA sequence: TGTGCCAGCAGCTTAGTCGGGAGAACTGAAGCTTTCTTT.

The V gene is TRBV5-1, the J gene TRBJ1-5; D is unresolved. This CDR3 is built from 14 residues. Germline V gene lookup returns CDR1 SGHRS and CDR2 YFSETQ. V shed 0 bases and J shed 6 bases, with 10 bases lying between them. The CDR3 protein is CASSLGAVGQPQHF. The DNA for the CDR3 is TGCGCCAGCAGCTTGGGTGCGGTCGGTCAGCCCCAGCATTTT.